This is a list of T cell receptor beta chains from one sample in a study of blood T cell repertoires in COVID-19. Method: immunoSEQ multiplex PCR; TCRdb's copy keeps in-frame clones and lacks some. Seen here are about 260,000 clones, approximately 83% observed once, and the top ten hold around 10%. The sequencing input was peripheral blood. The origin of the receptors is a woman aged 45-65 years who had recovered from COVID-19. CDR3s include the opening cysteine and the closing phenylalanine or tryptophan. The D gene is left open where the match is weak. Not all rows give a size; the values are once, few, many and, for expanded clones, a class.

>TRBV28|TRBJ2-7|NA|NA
TGTGCCAGCAGTTTATCCGGGAGCTCCTACGAGCAGTACTTC
CASSLSGSSYEQYF
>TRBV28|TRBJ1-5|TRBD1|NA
TGTGCCAGCAGATTAGACAGGGGGCCGGGTCAGCCCCAGCATTTT
CASRLDRGPGQPQHF
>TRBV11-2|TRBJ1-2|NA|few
TGTGCCAGCAGCTTAGATGAGGATAGCTATGGCTACACCTTC
CASSLDEDSYGYTF
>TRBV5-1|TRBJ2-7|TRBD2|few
TGCGCCAGCAGCGTTGGGCCTAGCGGGAGTATCTACGAGCAGTACTTC
CASSVGPSGSIYEQYF
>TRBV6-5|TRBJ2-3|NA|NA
TGTGCCAGCAGTCACGGGACACGTTATACGCAGTATTTT
CASSHGTRYTQYF
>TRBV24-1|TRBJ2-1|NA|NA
TGTGCCACCCGGCGGGAAAGGACGCAAGCAAATGAGCAGTTCTTC
CATRRERTQANEQFF
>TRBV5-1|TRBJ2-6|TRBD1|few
TGCGCCAGCAGCAGGGGACAGGGCTCCTCTGGGGCCAACGTCCTGACTTTC
CASSRGQGSSGANVLTF
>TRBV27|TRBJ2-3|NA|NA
TGTGCCAGCAGTTTATTTGGCGGGACAGATACGCAGTATTTT
CASSLFGGTDTQYF
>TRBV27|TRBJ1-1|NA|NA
TGTGCCAGCAGAATGGGACTCACTGAAGCTTTCTTT
CASRMGLTEAFF
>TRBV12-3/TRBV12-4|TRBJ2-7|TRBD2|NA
TGTGCCAGCAGACTAGCGGGGGGCTACGAGCAGTACTTC
CASRLAGGYEQYF
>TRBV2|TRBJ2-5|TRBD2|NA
TGTGCCAGCAGGAGGACTAGCGGGGGGATCCCGGAGACCCAGTACTTC
CASRRTSGGIPETQYF
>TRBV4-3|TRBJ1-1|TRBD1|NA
TGCGCCAGCAGCCAAGAAAACCGGGACAGGGGGCGAGCTTTCTTT
CASSQENRDRGRAFF
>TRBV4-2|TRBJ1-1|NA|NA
TGTGCCAGCAGCCAGGGAGCGGGCCGGAGGGATACTGAAGCTTTCTTT
CASSQGAGRRDTEAFF
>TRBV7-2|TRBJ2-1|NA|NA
TGTGCCAGCAGTAAGGACAGACACAATGAGCAGTTCTTC
CASSKDRHNEQFF
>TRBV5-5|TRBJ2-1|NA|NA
TGTGCCAGCAGCCCAAATGAAAACTACTACAATGAGCAGTTCTTC
CASSPNENYYNEQFF
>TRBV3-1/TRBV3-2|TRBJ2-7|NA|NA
TGTGCCAGCAGCACTGGTCCAGGAAGCTACGAGCAGTACTTC
CASSTGPGSYEQYF
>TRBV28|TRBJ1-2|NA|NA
TGTGCCAGCCTTGCGCATACTAACTATGGCTACACCTTC
CASLAHTNYGYTF
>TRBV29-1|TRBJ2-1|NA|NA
TGCAGCGTTCTGACCTTGGACACGTACAATGAGCAGTTCTTC
CSVLTLDTYNEQFF
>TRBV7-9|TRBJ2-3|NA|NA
TGTGCCAGCTCTCAACAGGTCACAGATACGCAGTATTTT
CASSQQVTDTQYF
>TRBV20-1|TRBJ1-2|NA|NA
TGCAGTGCTAGTTTGGGGGGGTTGTTGGACTATGGCTACACCTTC
CSASLGGLLDYGYTF
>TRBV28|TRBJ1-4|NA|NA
TGTGCCAGCAGTTTACCGGACAGTGGAAAACTGTTTTTT
CASSLPDSGKLFF
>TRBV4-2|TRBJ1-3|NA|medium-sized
TGTGCCAGCAGCCTTAACAGGGAAATCACTGGAAACACCATATATTTT
CASSLNREITGNTIYF
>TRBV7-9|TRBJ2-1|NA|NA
TGTGCCAGCAGCTTAGAGTGGCAGGCCTACAATGAGCAGTTCTTC
CASSLEWQAYNEQFF
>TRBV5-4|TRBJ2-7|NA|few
TGTGCCAGCAGCCCCTCTGGGGGGGGCGCGCTTTACGAGCAGTACTTC
CASSPSGGGALYEQYF
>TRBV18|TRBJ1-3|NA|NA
TGTGCCAGCTCACAGCTAACAGGGCCACGAAACACCATATATTTT
CASSQLTGPRNTIYF
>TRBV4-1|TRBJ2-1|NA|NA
TGCGCCAGCAGCCAAGAAAGTTGGGCTAACAATGAGCAGTTCTTC
CASSQESWANNEQFF
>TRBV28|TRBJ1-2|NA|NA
TGTGCCAGCATATTGACAGCACTTAAGAACTATGGCTACACCTTC
CASILTALKNYGYTF
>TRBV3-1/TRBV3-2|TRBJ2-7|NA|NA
TGTGCCAGCAGCCAAAGGAGACAGACAAGGGACTACGAGCAGTACTTC
CASSQRRQTRDYEQYF
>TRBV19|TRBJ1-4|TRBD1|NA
TGTGCCACTGAATCCACAGGGGGTTCCCCGAGCGAAAAACTGTTTTTT
CATESTGGSPSEKLFF